A single sample is the source of the 24 T cell receptor beta chains below, sequenced in a study of OX40 agonist ivuxolimab in advanced cancers. The repertoire was sequenced with immunoSEQ multiplex PCR; TCRdb's copy has only in-frame clones and lacks some. The profile shows about 48,000 clones, about 93% of them singletons. The sequencing used CD4+ or CD8+ T cells sorted from blood, collected in a trial of the OX40 agonist ivuxolimab. The receptors were sampled from an adult with an advanced solid tumor such as melanoma, head and neck, liver or kidney cancer.

The chain is built from TRBV28 and TRBJ2-1; possible D gene TRBD2, 6 bases. Trimming took off 6 bases at V and 7 bases at J, with 16 bases between the two ends. The germline CDR1 and CDR2 sequences are MDHEN and SYDVKM. CDR3 length: 14 amino acids. The DNA for the CDR3 is TGTGCCAGCAGGAACCTAGCGTTCGGGAATGAGCAGTTCTTC. Translating gives CASRNLAFGNEQFF.

V and J are TRBV4-2 and TRBJ2-7; tentatively, D is TRBD1 (5 bases). V was shortened by 0 bases and J by 2 bases, with 11 bases between the two germline ends. The germline V gene encodes CDR1 LGHNA and CDR2 YNFKEQ. CDR3 size: 15 residues. In DNA form, the CDR3 reads TGTGCCAGCAGCCAAGAAACACAGGATACCTACGAGCAGTACTTC. This encodes CASSQETQDTYEQYF.

The chain is built from TRBV7-8 and TRBJ1-5, with unresolved D. V was clipped by 5 bases and J by 2 bases, with 13 bases between them. CDR1 is SGHVS and CDR2 is FQNEAQ in the germline V gene. The CDR3 sequence is 15 residues long. CDR3 amino acids: CASSLLVAGNQPQHF. The CDR3 DNA reads TGTGCCAGCAGCCTGCTGGTTGCGGGCAATCAGCCCCAGCATTTT.

The CDR3 loop is CASSPSSPEAFF. Here the CDR3 DNA reads TGTGCCAGCAGCCCTAGCAGCCCTGAAGCTTTCTTT. This chain links TRBV6-6 with TRBJ1-1; D not certain. Trimming shortened V by 6 bases and J by 6 bases, and 11 bases separated the two germline ends. CDR1 is MNHNY, CDR2 SVGAGI, per germline (reference sequence). This CDR3 has 12 amino acids.

A single count supports this clone. The V gene is TRBV7-6, the J gene TRBJ2-3; 7 bases are shared with TRBD2. The CDR3 is made up of 16 amino acids. The J segment lost 0 bases and the V segment lost 2 bases, leaving 5 bases of the junction unmatched. CDR1 and CDR2 from the germline V gene are SGHVS and FNYEAQ. This CDR3 is CASSLTLGGSTDTQYF. CDR3 nucleotide sequence: TGTGCCAGCAGCTTAACCCTCGGGGGGAGCACAGATACGCAGTATTTT.

J is TRBJ1-6 and V is TRBV9, with D uncertain. CDR3 size: 15 residues. V lost 0 bases and J lost 4, with 8 bases in between. From germline, CDR1 is SGDLS and CDR2 YYNGEE. The CDR3 coding sequence is TGTGCCAGCAGCGTAGAGGTAGATTATAATTCACCCCTCCACTTT. Its protein product is CASSVEVDYNSPLHF.

The chain carries TRBV10-2 and TRBJ1-2, with D tentatively TRBD1 (5 bases). The CDR3 length is 10 residues. With 7 bases removed from V and 7 bases from J, the gap between germline ends came to 7 bases. CDR1 is WSHSY and CDR2 is SAAADI in the germline V gene. CDR3 bases: TGCGCCAGCATGGGGGGTGGCTACACCTTC. It codes for CASMGGGYTF.

In this sample, this clone turned up once. The chain uses TRBV7-3 and TRBJ2-3, with D possibly being TRBD2 (7 bases). Germline assignment: CDR1 SGHTA and CDR2 FQGTGA. Trimming stripped 4 bases from V and 2 bases from J, with 28 bases between. The CDR3 runs to 20 residues. CDR3 loop: CASSSPDLAGADRYTDTQYF. The CDR3 DNA is TGTGCCAGCAGCTCCCCAGATTTGGCGGGGGCCGACAGATACACAGATACGCAGTATTTT.

V and J are TRBV6-6 and TRBJ1-1; TRBD1 matches 9 bases. The CDR3 extends over 14 amino acids. V lost 6 bases to trimming and J lost 1 base; unmatched junction nucleotides: 3. Germline V CDR1 and CDR2: MNHNY, SVGAGI (reference sequence). The CDR3 DNA sequence: TGTGCCAGCAGCAAGGGACAGGGGAACACTGAAGCTTTCTTT. Protein: CASSKGQGNTEAFF.

The J gene is TRBJ1-2, the V gene TRBV6-6; no firm D call. This CDR3 is 12 amino acids long. CDR1 is MNHNY and CDR2 is SVGAGI in the germline V gene (reference sequence). Deletions cut 6 bases from V and 6 bases from J, with 11 bases between. CDR3 amino acids: CASRPGHDGYTF. Here the CDR3 DNA reads TGTGCCAGCAGACCCGGCCATGATGGCTACACCTTC.

The genes are TRBV15 and TRBJ1-4; D is uncertain. There are 16 residues in the CDR3. Between the trimmed V and J ends, which lost 1 base and 6 bases, there was a span of 15 bases. Germline values: CDR1 LNHNV, CDR2 YYDKDF (reference sequence). DNA of the CDR3: TGTGCCACCAGCAGAGTAAGCGAAAGTGGGTATGAAAAACTGTTTTTT. This codes for CATSRVSESGYEKLFF.

The CDR3 nucleotides are TGTGCCAGCAGCCATACATCCTACGAGCAGTACTTC. It is translated as CASSHTSYEQYF. The rearrangement uses TRBV16 and TRBJ2-7, with D unclear. This CDR3 contains 12 residues. CDR1 is KGHSY and CDR2 is FQNENV in the germline V gene. V lost 3 bases and J 1 base, leaving 4 bases between the germline ends.

The V gene is TRBV5-6, the J gene TRBJ1-1, with 7 bases aligning to TRBD1. From germline, CDR1 is SGHDT and CDR2 YYEEEE. V was pared by 3 bases and J by 5 bases, with 10 bases of the junction left unmatched. The CDR3 loop spans 15 amino acids. CDR3 nucleotide sequence: TGTGCCAGCAGCTCATACAGGGGTGGAGGTACTGAAGCTTTCTTT. As protein: CASSSYRGGGTEAFF.

V gene TRBV4-1 combines with J gene TRBJ1-2, with D uncertain. The ends were cut back, 4 bases at V and 3 bases at J, with 12 bases in the middle. Germline CDR1 is MGHRA and CDR2 is YSYEKL. The CDR3 loop spans 14 amino acids. The CDR3 loop reads CASSPEPADYGYTF. The CDR3 DNA follows: TGCGCCAGCAGCCCGGAGCCGGCGGACTATGGCTACACCTTC.

This CDR3 is CASRWTAGAYNEQFF. Written as DNA, the CDR3 is TGTGCCAGTAGATGGACGGCCGGAGCTTACAATGAGCAGTTCTTC. V is TRBV19 and J is TRBJ2-1; the D is unclear. Germline CDR1 and CDR2: LNHDA and SQIVND (reference sequence). The CDR3 is 15 amino acids. The V gene lost 6 bases and the J gene lost 4 bases, with 16 bases spanning the gap.

V is TRBV30 and J is TRBJ2-2, with TRBD1 matching 11 bases. Per the germline V gene, CDR1 is GTSNPN and CDR2 is SVGIG (reference sequence). The CDR3 covers 14 residues. The V and J ends lost 1 base and 6 bases, in that order; junction bases with no gene match: 1. The CDR3 sequence is CAWSGDRGAGELFF. CDR3 DNA sequence: TGTGCCTGGAGTGGGGACAGGGGGGCCGGGGAGCTGTTTTTT.

This clone was recorded once. The chain combines TRBV27 with TRBJ2-1; 11 bases align to TRBD2. V was clipped by 5 bases and J by 4 bases; unmatched bases: 7. The CDR3 is made up of 16 amino acids. Germline V gives CDR1 MNHEY, CDR2 SMNVEV (reference sequence). CDR3 loop: CASSPQLAGGYNEQFF. CDR3 coding DNA: TGTGCCAGCAGTCCCCAGCTAGCGGGGGGATACAATGAGCAGTTCTTC.

This rearrangement joins TRBV4-1 to TRBJ1-2; D is perhaps TRBD1 (5 bases). Germline assignment: CDR1 MGHRA and CDR2 YSYEKL. The V gene lost 3 bases and the J gene lost 2 bases, with 16 bases spanning the gap. The CDR3 extends over 16 amino acids. CDR3 region: CASSQWEVQGNYGYTF. CDR3 nucleotides: TGCGCCAGCAGCCAGTGGGAGGTCCAGGGAAACTATGGCTACACCTTC.

The chain links TRBV7-9 to TRBJ1-1; D is possibly TRBD1 (6 bases). Germline V lookup: CDR1 SEHNR, CDR2 FQNEAQ (reference sequence). The CDR3 extends over 14 amino acids. V was trimmed by 5 bases and J by 5 bases, leaving 15 bases between them. CDR3 amino acids: CASSGTGARTEAFF. Here the CDR3 DNA reads TGTGCCAGCAGCGGGACGGGGGCTAGGACTGAAGCTTTCTTT.

As DNA, the CDR3 is TGTGCCAGCAGCTCACGGGACAGCTCCAATGAGCAGTTCTTC. The encoded protein is CASSSRDSSNEQFF. The V call is TRBV7-2, the J call TRBJ2-1, with 7 bases identical to TRBD1. The CDR3 length is 14 residues. CDR1 and CDR2 from the germline V gene are SGHTA and FQGNSA. V was clipped by 4 bases and J by 6 bases; unmatched bases: 6.

The chain employs TRBV14 and TRBJ2-7, with TRBD1 matching 9 bases. This CDR3 has 15 amino acids. Germline assignment: CDR1 SGHDN and CDR2 FVKESK. V shed 2 bases and J 3 bases; nucleotides not matched to a gene: 5. The CDR3 bases are TGTGCCAGCAGCCAAAGGGGACAGGGTATCTACGAGCAGTACTTC. Protein: CASSQRGQGIYEQYF.

The V gene is TRBV29-1, the J gene TRBJ2-3; possible D gene TRBD2, 5 bases. This CDR3 contains 16 residues. Trimming left V 0 bases short and J 3 bases short, with 16 bases between. Germline V lookup: CDR1 SQVTM, CDR2 ANQGSEA. The CDR3 here is CSVEDRLRAMTDTQYF. The DNA for the CDR3 is TGCAGCGTTGAAGATCGACTGCGGGCGATGACAGATACGCAGTATTTT.

The chain joins TRBV21-1 to TRBJ2-5; the D call of TRBD2 is as the table states it, not checked on the DNA. TRBV21-1 is flagged as a pseudogene. The CDR3 extends over 15 amino acids. CDR3 protein: CASGVAGGQEETQYF. In DNA form, the CDR3 reads TGTGCCAGCGGGGTAGCGGGGGGGCAGGAGGAGACCCAGTACTTC.

The V and J genes are TRBV2 and TRBJ1-5; D is undetermined. Trimming left V 2 bases short and J 0 bases short, with 11 bases between. The CDR3 sequence is 16 residues long. In germline, CDR1 is SNHLY, CDR2 FYNNEI. CDR3 in amino acids: CASSELADYSNQPQHF. The CDR3 region has the DNA TGTGCCAGCAGTGAACTGGCGGATTATAGCAATCAGCCCCAGCATTTT.